The rows below give T cell receptor beta chains drawn from one sample of a study of shared clonotypes between healthy human individuals. Using immunoSEQ multiplex PCR, the repertoire was profiled, and TCRdb retains in-frame clones only, with some absent. The sample has millions of clones; about 93% are singletons. Sequencing was done on a sample of naive CD8+ T cells from PBMCs. The receptors come from a man younger than 35 in good health. Some clones in this sample may be carry-over from other donors' samples. The conserved cysteine and the conserved F or W are not part of the CDR3 here. Each record gives: J gene, V gene, CDR3 protein.

TRBJ1-1,TRBV6-1,AMGTEAF
TRBJ1-2,TRBV7-8,ASSLGDRGLRYYGYT
TRBJ1-1,TRBV7-9,ASRKDERAF
TRBJ1-1,TRBV6-5,ASSWDRRNTEAF
TRBJ2-3,TRBV7-9,ASSIYSGDQAYAQY
TRBJ2-1,TRBV5-6,ASSLVSYNEQF
TRBJ2-1,TRBV9,ASSVEDAQVEQF
TRBJ1-1,TRBV6-5,ASSYRTGDTEAF
TRBJ2-1,TRBV19,ASERGLGSYNEQF
TRBJ1-3,TRBV23-1,ASSHPSTTSGNTIY
TRBJ2-1,TRBV28,ASSHPDRSTSSYNEQF
TRBJ2-3,TRBV4-2,ASSQEVVAIGDNTQY
TRBJ2-3,TRBV25-1,ASSDRQVGRY
TRBJ2-1,TRBV27,ASSLFFGAHNEQF
TRBJ2-7,TRBV7-9,ASSFWIAGGEEQY
TRBJ2-3,TRBV6-6,ASSLGTDTQY
TRBJ2-1,TRBV2,ASSPGGNEQF
TRBJ1-1,TRBV2,ATRGSVPNTEAF
TRBJ2-7,TRBV10-1,ASSEELAGEAEQY
TRBJ2-1,TRBV6-1,ASRDLAWRSNEQF
TRBJ2-1,TRBV11-2,ASSSRWDSGSNEQF
TRBJ2-3,TRBV2,ASSRSAGTGVTDTQY
TRBJ1-4,TRBV7-8,ASSSGPTPGF
TRBJ2-1,TRBV25-1,ASSDPAESYNEQF
TRBJ2-2,TRBV7-3,ASSLIRGQGNTGELF